Sequencing of this TCR beta chain was carried out in a study of T cell clones after liver transplantation. TCRdb keeps only in-frame clones here, not all; method: immunoSEQ multiplex PCR. This sample has roughly 100,000 clones; about 86% occur once, and the top ten carry around 2.9%. Per the germline V gene, CDR1 is MNHNY and CDR2 is SVGAGI (reference sequence). The CDR3 is made up of 14 amino acids. Trimming cost V 8 bases and J 3 bases; bases outside gene matches: 5. This chain links TRBV6-6 with TRBJ2-2, with TRBD2 matching 8 bases. The specimen was CD4+ T cells from blood, collected 47 months after liver transplant. This TCR was sampled from a human patient who received a liver transplant. T cells may partly derive from the graft donor. Written as DNA, the CDR3 is TGTGCCAGCTTTTCAGCGGGGGACACCGGGGAGCTGTTTTTT. Translating gives CASFSAGDTGELFF.